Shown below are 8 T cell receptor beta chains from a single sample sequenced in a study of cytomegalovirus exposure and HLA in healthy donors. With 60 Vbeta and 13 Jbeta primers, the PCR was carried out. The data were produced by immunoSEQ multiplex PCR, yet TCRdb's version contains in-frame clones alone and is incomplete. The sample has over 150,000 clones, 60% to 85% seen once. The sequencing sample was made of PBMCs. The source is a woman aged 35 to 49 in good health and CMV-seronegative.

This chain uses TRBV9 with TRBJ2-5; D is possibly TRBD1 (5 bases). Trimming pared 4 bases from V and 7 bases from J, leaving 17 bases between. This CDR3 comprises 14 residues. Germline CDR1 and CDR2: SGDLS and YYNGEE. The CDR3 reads CASSPSQGARTQYF. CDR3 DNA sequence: TGTGCCAGCAGCCCCAGCCAGGGCGCAAGGACCCAGTACTTC. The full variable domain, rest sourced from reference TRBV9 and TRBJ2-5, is DSGVTQTPKHLITATGQRVTLRCSPRSGDLSVYWYQQSLDQGLQFLIQYYNGEERAKGNILERFSAQQFPDLHSELNLSSLELGDSALYFCASSPSQGARTQYFGPGTRLLVL.

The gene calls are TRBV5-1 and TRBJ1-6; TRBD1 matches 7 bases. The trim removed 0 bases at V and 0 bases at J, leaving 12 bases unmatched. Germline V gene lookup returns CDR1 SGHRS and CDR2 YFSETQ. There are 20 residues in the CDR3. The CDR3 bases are TGCGCCAGCAGCTTGGATCAGGGGGGAACCTTAAACTCCTATAATTCACCCCTCCACTTT. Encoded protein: CASSLDQGGTLNSYNSPLHF. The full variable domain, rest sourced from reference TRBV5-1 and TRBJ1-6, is KAGVTQTPRYLIKTRGQQVTLSCSPISGHRSVSWYQQTPGQGLQFLFEYFSETQRNKGNFPGRFSGRQFSNSRSEMNVSTLELGDSALYLCASSLDQGGTLNSYNSPLHFGNGTRLTVT.

For the CDR3, the DNA is TGTGCCAAAAAGAGAACAGGGGGCAACGAGCAGTACTTC. Its protein is CAKKRTGGNEQYF. The J gene is TRBJ2-7, the V gene TRBV2; TRBD1 matches 9 bases. This CDR3 spans 13 amino acids. Germline-derived CDR1 and CDR2 are SNHLY and FYNNEI. Trimming at V came to 10 bases and at J to 5 bases, leaving 9 bases not matched to a gene.

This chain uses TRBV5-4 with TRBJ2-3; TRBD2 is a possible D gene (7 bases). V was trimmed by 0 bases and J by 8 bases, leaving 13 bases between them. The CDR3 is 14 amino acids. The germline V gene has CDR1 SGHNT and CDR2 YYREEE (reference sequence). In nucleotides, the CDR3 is TGTGCCAGCAGCTTGGGGCAGGGAGGGGGTACGCAGTATTTT. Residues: CASSLGQGGGTQYF.

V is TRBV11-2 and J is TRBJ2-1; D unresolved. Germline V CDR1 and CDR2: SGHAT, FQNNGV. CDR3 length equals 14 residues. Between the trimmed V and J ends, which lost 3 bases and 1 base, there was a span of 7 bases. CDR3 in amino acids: CASSFLYSYNEQFF. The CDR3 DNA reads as TGTGCCAGCAGCTTTTTGTATTCCTACAATGAGCAGTTCTTC.

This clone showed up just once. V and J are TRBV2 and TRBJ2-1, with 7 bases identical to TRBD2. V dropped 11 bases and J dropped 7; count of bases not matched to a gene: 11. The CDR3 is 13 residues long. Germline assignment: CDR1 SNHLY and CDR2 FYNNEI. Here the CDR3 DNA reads TGTGCCCGAAGATGGGACTATTCAAATGAGCAGTTCTTC. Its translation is CARRWDYSNEQFF.

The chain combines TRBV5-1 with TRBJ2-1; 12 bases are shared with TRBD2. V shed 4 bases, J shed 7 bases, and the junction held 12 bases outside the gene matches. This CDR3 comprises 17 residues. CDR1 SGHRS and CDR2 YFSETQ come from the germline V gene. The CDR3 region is CASSQLVTSGGRNEQFF. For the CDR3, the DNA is TGCGCCAGCAGCCAACTGGTTACTAGCGGGGGGCGGAATGAGCAGTTCTTC.

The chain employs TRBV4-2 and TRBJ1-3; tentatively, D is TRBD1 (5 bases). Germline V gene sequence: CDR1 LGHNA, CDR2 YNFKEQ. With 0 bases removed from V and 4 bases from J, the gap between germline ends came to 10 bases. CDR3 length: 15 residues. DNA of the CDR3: TGTGCCAGCAGCCAAGACAGGGTGGTGGGAAACACCATATATTTT. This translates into CASSQDRVVGNTIYF.